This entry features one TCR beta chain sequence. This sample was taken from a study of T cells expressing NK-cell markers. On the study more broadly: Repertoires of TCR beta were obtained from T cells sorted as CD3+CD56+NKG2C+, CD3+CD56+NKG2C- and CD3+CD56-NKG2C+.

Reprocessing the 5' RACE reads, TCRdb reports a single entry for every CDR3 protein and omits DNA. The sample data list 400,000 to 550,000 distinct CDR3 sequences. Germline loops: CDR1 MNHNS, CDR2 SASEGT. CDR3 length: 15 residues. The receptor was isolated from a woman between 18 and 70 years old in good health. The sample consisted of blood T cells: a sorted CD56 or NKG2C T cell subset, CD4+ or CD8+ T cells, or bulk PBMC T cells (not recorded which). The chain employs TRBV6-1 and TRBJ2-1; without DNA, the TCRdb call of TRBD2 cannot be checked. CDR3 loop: CASSTSGGVQNEQFF.